The subject of this entry is one T cell receptor beta chain. The antigen is not known. This sample was taken from a study of post-analysis software for immune sequencing data. Study as a whole: There were relapsing-remitting, secondary progressive and progressive-relapsing multiple sclerosis among the disease courses included.

Study-wide points: The study found significantly lower normalized Chao1 diversity in multiple sclerosis patients than in controls.

Included in the TCR beta cDNA libraries were unique molecular identifiers. TCRdb re-derived calls from the PCR reads in MiXCR, one entry per CDR3 protein. The sample gives about 810,000 distinct CDR3 sequences, about 50% of which show up once; 4.6% is in the top ten. Sequencing was done on a sample of blood. The sequence came from a girl aged 10 to 17 with multiple sclerosis.

The CDR3, as DNA: TGCAGTGCTAGAGAAAATAGCGGCGCCTTTTACACAGATACGCAGTATTTT. This encodes CSARENSGAFYTDTQYF. The J gene is TRBJ2-3, the V gene TRBV20-1, with D perhaps TRBD2 (6 bases). Germline V gene data show CDR1 as DFQATT and CDR2 as SNEGSKA (reference sequence). This CDR3 region has 17 residues. V shed 0 bases and J shed 2 bases, with 18 bases lying between them.